Below, 3 T cell receptor beta chains from the same sample are listed, as sequenced in a study of control samples from healthy donors and cancer patients. Assay used: immunoSEQ multiplex PCR; TCRdb lists only in-frame clones, some missing. The table has 170,000 or so clones, 94% seen once. Sample: blood. Receptors originate from a woman in her 40s in good health.

Concerning this clone: One junction end does not reproduce the germline sequence, and a read error may be involved. This chain connects TRBV12-3 or TRBV12-4 to TRBJ1-2; perhaps TRBD1 as D (5 bases). CDR3 length: 13 amino acids. CDR3 sequence (DNA): TGTGCCAGCCGTTTGGGAGGGGACTATGGCTACACCTTC. This encodes CASRLGGDYGYTF.

V usage is TRBV30 and J usage is TRBJ2-1; TRBD2 aligns across 10 bases. The CDR3 contains 14 residues. Per the germline V gene, CDR1 is GTSNPN and CDR2 is SVGIG (reference sequence). J was trimmed by 2 bases and V by 2 bases; bases with no gene match: 0. The CDR3 sequence is CAWSLAGAYNEQFF. Here the CDR3 DNA reads TGTGCCTGGAGTCTAGCGGGGGCCTACAATGAGCAGTTCTTC.

The gene calls are TRBV5-4 and TRBJ1-2, with 8 bases that match TRBD1. CDR3 size: 13 residues. CDR1 and CDR2 from the germline V gene are SGHNT and YYREEE (reference sequence). The trim removed 5 bases at V and 8 bases at J, leaving 8 bases unmatched. CDR3 DNA: TGTGCCAGCAGGTCGGGACAGGTTTACGGCTACACCTTC. It is translated as CASRSGQVYGYTF.